This TCR beta chain was obtained from a study of spatial heterogeneity in lung cancer. TCRdb itself ran the 5' RACE reads through MiXCR, one entry per CDR3 protein. This sample carries some 100,000 distinct CDR3 sequences, about an eighth of them seen once, and the ten largest clones take just over 40%. Noted time point: sample taken at primary tumor resection. This clonotype was counted between two and nine times. The clonotype comes from a male donor with early-stage non-small cell lung cancer. Sequenced here: PBMCs, sampled at surgery.

In DNA, the CDR3 is TGTGCCAGCAGTTACTTGGCAGGGGGCAGTTCGGAGACCCAGTACTTC. Encoded protein: CASSYLAGGSSETQYF. J is TRBJ2-5 and V is TRBV6-2 or TRBV6-3; TRBD1 matches at 8 bases. Looked up from germline, CDR1 is MNHEY and CDR2 is SVGEGT. The CDR3 consists of 16 residues. With V trimmed by 1 base and J by 5 bases, 9 bases remained unmatched.